Shown below are 32 T cell receptor beta chains from a single sample sequenced in a study of blood T cell repertoires in COVID-19. Data came from immunoSEQ multiplex PCR; TCRdb stores just in-frame clones and leaves some out. The sample consists of around 200,000 clones, 87% of them appearing once. The sequencing input was peripheral blood. The receptor source for this set is a woman younger than 35 who had recovered from COVID-19.

The rearrangement joins TRBV19 to TRBJ1-2; 8 bases match TRBD1. CDR3 length: 14 residues. Germline V CDR1 and CDR2: LNHDA, SQIVND (reference sequence). V lost 5 bases, J lost 4 bases, and 6 bases stayed unmatched. The CDR3 protein is CASSLTGDLYGYTF. The CDR3, as DNA: TGTGCCAGTAGTTTGACAGGGGACCTCTATGGCTACACCTTC. The entire variable domain, with the rest obtained from reference TRBV19 and TRBJ1-2, is as follows: DGGITQSPKYLFRKEGQNVTLSCEQNLNHDAMYWYRQDPGQGLRLIYYSQIVNDFQKGDIAEGYSVSREKKESFPLTVTSAQKNPTAFYLCASSLTGDLYGYTFGSGTRLTVV.

This chain joins TRBV6-5 and TRBJ1-5, with D perhaps TRBD1 (6 bases). V shed 2 bases and J shed 4 bases, with 6 bases lying between them. Germline CDR1 reads MNHEY; CDR2 reads SVGAGI. The CDR3 length is 13 residues. The CDR3 sequence is CASSYRGNQPQHF. The CDR3 coding sequence is TGTGCCAGCAGTTACAGGGGGAATCAGCCCCAGCATTTT.

The rearrangement joins TRBV5-1 to TRBJ2-3; the match to TRBD1 covers 9 bases. V was pared by 1 base and J by 3 bases, with 3 bases of the junction left unmatched. Germline lookup yields CDR1 SGHRS and CDR2 YFSETQ. The CDR3 spans 15 residues. CDR3 in amino acids: CASSLTGGPTDTQYF. As DNA, the CDR3 is TGCGCCAGCAGCTTGACAGGGGGCCCGACAGATACGCAGTATTTT. The variable domain in full, completed from reference TRBV5-1 and TRBJ2-3, reads KAGVTQTPRYLIKTRGQQVTLSCSPISGHRSVSWYQQTPGQGLQFLFEYFSETQRNKGNFPGRFSGRQFSNSRSEMNVSTLELGDSALYLCASSLTGGPTDTQYFGPGTRLTVL.

The chain has TRBV9 and TRBJ1-2; 8 bases fit TRBD1. Germline CDR1 reads SGDLS; CDR2 reads YYNGEE. The CDR3 spans 15 residues. The V and J ends lost 3 bases and 8 bases, in that order; junction bases with no gene match: 12. CDR3 region: CASSATGQGTGGYTF. The CDR3, as DNA: TGTGCCAGCAGCGCCACCGGACAGGGTACTGGAGGCTACACCTTC.

This chain uses TRBV3-1 (or the pseudogene TRBV3-2) with TRBJ1-2; D remains ambiguous. Trimming took 1 base from V and 8 from J, leaving 5 bases between them. The germline V gene encodes CDR1 LGHDT and CDR2 YNNKEL (reference sequence). This CDR3 contains 11 residues. This CDR3 reads CASSQGEGYTF. CDR3 bases: TGTGCCAGCAGCCAAGGGGAGGGCTACACCTTC.

This sequence joins TRBV18 and TRBJ2-1, with 7 bases lining up with TRBD1. Germline CDR1 reads KGHSH; CDR2 reads LQKENI. The CDR3 sequence is 13 residues long. Trimming removed 2 bases from V and 8 bases from J; junction bases left unmatched: 3. The chain's CDR3 is CASSPTGVDEQFF. The CDR3 region has the DNA TGTGCCAGCTCACCAACAGGGGTGGATGAGCAGTTCTTC.

This sequence joins TRBV6-5 and TRBJ2-1; possibly TRBD1 for D (6 bases). Trimming shortened V by 4 bases and J by 7 bases, and 11 bases separated the two germline ends. Germline CDR1 reads MNHEY; CDR2 reads SVGAGI. This CDR3 has 13 amino acids. The CDR3 region is CASSLTGVNEQFF. Here the CDR3 DNA reads TGTGCCAGCAGTTTGACAGGTGTGAATGAGCAGTTCTTC.

This clone was detected a few times. J is TRBJ1-1 and V is TRBV6-4, with D possibly matching TRBD1 (5 bases). V lost 0 bases and J lost 5, with 13 bases in between. This CDR3 region has 15 residues. Germline V gives CDR1 MRHNA, CDR2 SNTAGT. The CDR3 sequence is CASSDSGAEGTEAFF. CDR3 nucleotide sequence: TGTGCCAGCAGTGACTCAGGGGCGGAGGGGACTGAAGCTTTCTTT.

J is TRBJ2-1 and V is TRBV7-8, with 11 bases identical to TRBD2. V lost 5 bases, J lost 4 bases, and 4 bases stayed unmatched. This CDR3 is built from 15 residues. The germline CDR1 and CDR2 sequences are SGHVS and FQNEAQ. CDR3 nucleotides: TGTGCCAGCAGCGAGAGACTAGCGGGGTACAATGAGCAGTTCTTC. It translates to CASSERLAGYNEQFF.

This sequence joins TRBV13 and TRBJ2-7; 9 positions agree with TRBD1. Trimming cost V 5 bases and J 2 bases; bases outside gene matches: 4. CDR3 length equals 14 residues. From germline, CDR1 is PRHDT and CDR2 FYEKMQ (reference sequence). The CDR3 sequence is CASSRTGVAYEQYF. CDR3 nucleotide sequence: TGTGCCAGCAGCAGGACAGGGGTAGCCTACGAGCAGTACTTC.

This clone has just one count. The V gene is TRBV15, the J gene TRBJ1-1, with unresolved D. The CDR3 has 16 residues. From germline, CDR1 is LNHNV and CDR2 YYDKDF (reference sequence). V was shortened by 1 base and J by 3 bases, with 15 bases between the two germline ends. CDR3 region: CATSRGLQSLDTEAFF. In DNA, the CDR3 is TGTGCCACCAGCAGAGGATTACAGAGCCTGGACACTGAAGCTTTCTTT.

This rearrangement joins TRBV7-2 to TRBJ1-1; tentatively, D is TRBD1 (6 bases). V dropped 8 bases and J dropped 3 bases, with 16 bases sitting between them. Germline V gene data show CDR1 as SGHTA and CDR2 as FQGNSA. This CDR3 comprises 14 residues. CDR3 in DNA: TGTGCCAGCCACGGCAGGGGCCGGTACACTGAAGCTTTCTTT. Its protein is CASHGRGRYTEAFF.

The V and J genes are TRBV9 and TRBJ1-1; the D gene is possibly TRBD1 (6 bases). Germline CDR1 reads SGDLS; CDR2 reads YYNGEE. The CDR3 extends over 15 amino acids. V shed 0 bases and J shed 0 bases, with 9 bases lying between them. CDR3 protein: CASSVGGHLNTEAFF. The CDR3 DNA reads as TGTGCCAGCAGCGTAGGGGGACACCTGAACACTGAAGCTTTCTTT.

The chain employs TRBV4-3 and TRBJ1-3; D unclear. Looked up from germline, CDR1 is LGHNA and CDR2 is YSLEER. The CDR3 sequence is 18 residues long. The V and J ends lost 0 bases and 0 bases respectively, with 15 bases between them. CDR3 DNA sequence: TGCGCCAGCAGCCAAGATTACCAGGTATCATTCTCTGGAAACACCATATATTTT. Amino acids: CASSQDYQVSFSGNTIYF.

The rearrangement links TRBV3-1 (or the pseudogene TRBV3-2) to TRBJ2-7, with D perhaps matching TRBD2 (5 bases). CDR3 length: 15 amino acids. CDR1 is LGHDT and CDR2 is YNNKEL in the germline V gene (reference sequence). Trimming removed 0 bases at V and 1 base at J, with 10 bases between. CDR3 nucleotide sequence: TGTGCCAGCAGCCAAGATGGAGGAATTTCCTACGAGCAGTACTTC. Translation gives CASSQDGGISYEQYF.

This clone showed up just once. The chain combines TRBV2 with TRBJ2-1; 12 nucleotides align to TRBD2. CDR3 length: 14 residues. Germline CDR1 SNHLY, CDR2 FYNNEI. The J segment lost 9 bases and the V segment lost 7 bases, leaving 7 bases of the junction unmatched. The DNA of the CDR3 is TGTGCCAGCAACCTAGCGGGGGGGCCGGGTGAGCAGTTCTTC. As protein: CASNLAGGPGEQFF.

This chain uses TRBV24-1 with TRBJ2-1; possibly TRBD2 for D (5 bases). The germline V and J ends were trimmed by 5 bases and 10 bases, with 14 bases remaining between them. CDR1 and CDR2 (germline): KGHDR, SFDVKD. The CDR3 is made up of 13 amino acids. The CDR3 DNA sequence: TGTGCCACCAGTGGCGGGTCACCCGGGGAGCAGTTCTTC. This codes for CATSGGSPGEQFF.

The rearrangement links TRBV2 to TRBJ1-3, with a tentative D call TRBD1 (5 bases). This CDR3 comprises 14 residues. V was pared by 9 bases and J by 0 bases, with 12 bases between. CDR1 and CDR2 (germline): SNHLY, FYNNEI. This CDR3 reads CARSSGDSGNTIYF. The CDR3 coding sequence is TGTGCCAGGTCGTCGGGGGACTCTGGAAACACCATATATTTT.

This sequence joins TRBV7-2 and TRBJ1-1; TRBD1 matches at 7 bases. With 0 bases clipped from V and 10 bases from J, the junction kept 8 bases outside the gene matches. This CDR3 region has 14 residues. Germline-derived CDR1 and CDR2 are SGHTA and FQGNSA. CDR3 in amino acids: CASSLALGGVGAFF. The CDR3 DNA reads TGTGCCAGCAGCTTAGCGCTAGGGGGCGTGGGAGCTTTCTTT.

The V gene is TRBV6-5, the J gene TRBJ1-1, with a possible D match to TRBD1 (6 bases). CDR1 MNHEY and CDR2 SVGAGI come from the germline V gene. The CDR3 covers 14 residues. V lost 0 bases and J lost 3, with 8 bases in between. CDR3: CASSYSSGDTEAFF. The DNA for the CDR3 is TGTGCCAGCAGTTACTCTTCAGGGGACACTGAAGCTTTCTTT.

This chain joins TRBV23-1 and TRBJ1-2; D gene ambiguous. TRBV23-1 qualifies as an ORF whose function is uncertain. Between the trimmed V and J ends, which lost 0 bases and 4 bases, there was a span of 12 bases. The length of the CDR3 is 15 residues. The CDR3 coding sequence is TGCGCCAGCAGTCAATCTGGGCAGGTTTCCTATGGCTACACCTTC. This encodes CASSQSGQVSYGYTF.

This chain uses TRBV5-5 with TRBJ1-1; TRBD1 aligns across 7 bases. Trimming cost V 1 base and J 1 base; bases outside gene matches: 7. Germline V gene data show CDR1 as SGHKS and CDR2 as YYEKEE (reference sequence). The CDR3 sequence is 16 residues long. CDR3 region: CASSLFPGQRNTEAFF. The CDR3 DNA sequence: TGTGCCAGCAGCTTGTTTCCGGGACAGCGGAACACTGAAGCTTTCTTT.

The chain uses TRBV24-1 and TRBJ1-2, with TRBD1 identical over 8 bases. CDR3 length: 15 residues. Trimming took 4 bases from V and 0 from J; bases not matched to a gene: 3. Germline V gene sequence: CDR1 KGHDR, CDR2 SFDVKD. The CDR3 sequence is CATSERRGPNYGYTF. DNA for the CDR3: TGTGCCACCAGTGAACGCAGGGGGCCTAACTATGGCTACACCTTC.

The CDR3 DNA is TGTGCCAGCAGCAAAGGGGACAGGGGATCACCAGAGACCCAGTACTTC. It encodes CASSKGDRGSPETQYF. The chain combines TRBV21-1 with TRBJ2-5; the D call in the table, TRBD1, was not verified against the DNA. TRBV21-1 is recorded as a pseudogene. The CDR3 contains 16 residues.

The V gene is TRBV11-2, the J gene TRBJ1-1; D remains unclear. Germline CDR1 and CDR2: SGHAT and FQNNGV. The CDR3 consists of 11 residues. V lost 2 bases to trimming and J lost 8 bases, with 6 bases between them. The CDR3 region has the DNA TGTGCCAGCAGCTTACATCCCGAAGCTTTCTTT. It yields the protein CASSLHPEAFF.

The rearrangement links TRBV18 to TRBJ1-1; D not resolved. The CDR3 covers 14 residues. The germline gives CDR1 KGHSH, CDR2 LQKENI. Between the trimmed V and J ends, which lost 8 bases and 1 base, there was a span of 14 bases. Here the CDR3 reads CASTRLTWNTEAFF. CDR3 DNA: TGTGCCAGCACCCGACTGACTTGGAACACTGAAGCTTTCTTT.

J is TRBJ2-7 and V is TRBV6-2 or TRBV6-3; 9 positions agree with TRBD2. This CDR3 is 15 amino acids long. Germline V gene lookup returns CDR1 MNHEY and CDR2 SVGEGT. V was clipped by 4 bases and J by 7 bases; unmatched bases: 11. CDR3 DNA sequence: TGTGCCAGCAGTTTCCCCTCAGCGGGGGGAATGGAGCAGTACGTC. Its protein is CASSFPSAGGMEQYV.

This rearrangement joins TRBV4-3 to TRBJ1-1; D gene unclear. The CDR3 contains 16 residues. CDR1 and CDR2 from the germline V gene are LGHNA and YSLEER. Trimming took off 0 bases at V and 0 bases at J, with 11 bases between the two ends. The CDR3 spells CASSQELLWLNTEAFF. Written as DNA, the CDR3 is TGCGCCAGCAGCCAAGAACTTCTGTGGTTGAACACTGAAGCTTTCTTT.

In this sample, this clone turned up a few times. J is TRBJ1-5 and V is TRBV6-5; perhaps TRBD1 as D (5 bases). The CDR3 is made up of 14 amino acids. The germline gives CDR1 MNHEY, CDR2 SVGAGI. Trimming removed 6 bases from V and 7 bases from J, with 16 bases in between. The chain's CDR3 is CASSSGLSAQPQHF. In DNA, the CDR3 is TGTGCCAGCAGCTCAGGGCTTAGTGCGCAGCCCCAGCATTTT.

V is TRBV2 and J is TRBJ2-3; 9 bases map to TRBD2. The V and J ends lost 9 bases and 5 bases, in that order; junction bases with no gene match: 12. The CDR3 is 15 residues long. Germline V lookup: CDR1 SNHLY, CDR2 FYNNEI. The CDR3 DNA follows: TGTGCCAGGGCTGAATTTGGGCGGGAGGGAGATACGCAGTATTTT. This gives the protein CARAEFGREGDTQYF.

This clone was detected once. In nucleotides, the CDR3 is TGTGCCAGCAGTCCCCCGGGACAGGGGTTCGGGGGCTACACCTTC. Its translation is CASSPPGQGFGGYTF. This chain uses TRBV6-2 or TRBV6-3 with TRBJ1-2; 10 nucleotides align to TRBD1. Germline lookup yields CDR1 MNHEY and CDR2 SVGEGT. This CDR3 region has 15 residues. V was pared by 5 bases and J by 8 bases, with 11 bases of the junction left unmatched.

The chain has TRBV20-1 and TRBJ2-7; 8 positions agree with TRBD2. This CDR3 contains 11 residues. The germline CDR1 and CDR2 sequences are DFQATT and SNEGSKA (reference sequence). In DNA, the CDR3 is TGCAGTGCTAGAGACGGGACTAGGAGCCGCGTC. Translating it yields CSARDGTRSRV.